The present T cell receptor beta chain was sequenced within a study of T cells expressing NK-cell markers. Germline V CDR1 and CDR2: SQVTM, ANQGSEA. This CDR3 has 15 amino acids. UMIs were included in TCR beta cDNA generated by 5'RACE template switching. TCRdb processed the 5' RACE reads again and assigns one entry to each CDR3 protein, with no DNA. The table lists about 460,000 distinct CDR3 sequences. The chain joins TRBV29-1 to TRBJ2-1; absent DNA, TCRdb's TRBD2 call cannot be checked. The sequence was collected from a woman aged 45-65 years in good health. Sequenced sample: blood T cells: a sorted CD56 or NKG2C T cell subset, CD4+ or CD8+ T cells, or bulk PBMC T cells (not recorded which). Here the CDR3 reads CSVALTSGRFDEQFF.